The clone carrying this T cell receptor beta chain has more than one count but fewer than ten. Its antigen is unknown. Germline V CDR1 and CDR2: LNHDA, SQIVND (reference sequence). Losses at the gene ends were 7 bases for V and 5 bases for J; bases not matched to a gene: 8. This CDR3 has 14 amino acids. TCRdb reprocessed the reads via MiXCR and lists one record per CDR3 protein. Among 100,000 to 150,000 distinct CDR3 sequences listed, 20% to 30% were seen once. This entry comes from a study of T cell repertoires in cytomegalovirus infection. Study-wide points: Totalled public TCR beta family frequency picked out people who carried CMV plus the relevant HLA.

The chain combines TRBV19 with TRBJ1-5; 7 bases are shared with TRBD1. The source of this sequence is a human donor in good health (CMV status not recorded). Some clones in this sample may be carry-over from other donors' samples. The source material was PBMCs, sequenced either directly or after in vitro stimulation (not recorded which). As DNA, the CDR3 is TGTGCCAGTACGGGACAGCCGTGGGATCAGCCCCAGCATTTT. This translates into CASTGQPWDQPQHF.